This T cell receptor (beta chain) appears in the sequencing data of a study of regulatory T cells in long-lasting Graves disease. Background on the study: Graves' patients who were just diagnosed had used antithyroid drugs for under 3 months. General study findings and limits: New patients shared around 1,000 public clonotypes, and persistent patients shared more, with fewer than 3,500. Persistent disease showed a preference for TRBV28, TRBJ1-2 and TRBJ2-5.

From germline, CDR1 is SNHLY and CDR2 FYNNEI. Losses at the gene ends were 3 bases for V and 3 bases for J; bases not matched to a gene: 12. CDR3 length: 19 amino acids. This clonotype was detected many times. Its specificity is unknown. The sample's time point: newly diagnosed GD, antithyroid drugs for less than 3 months. With RNA extracted from PBMCs as input, the TCR library was made. For TCR beta, libraries came from iRepertoire HTBI primers and Arm-PCR of CDR3 regions. TCRdb redid the calling of the multiplex PCR reads with MiXCR, one entry per CDR3 protein. The sample yields 350,000 to 450,000 distinct CDR3 sequences, about 15% seen once. These data were also filed under a second study, of T cells in Graves' hyperthyroidism and ophthalmopathy. That paper states: In the first-round RT-PCR of the TCR CDR3, the HTBI primer set was used.

Material: peripheral blood mononuclear cells (PBMCs), obtained at new diagnosis, from a patient treated with antithyroid drugs. This clonotype was obtained from a woman in her thirties or forties with Graves disease. This sequence joins TRBV2 and TRBJ2-7; 15 positions match TRBD2. This chain's CDR3 is CASSEQPGLAGGGGYEQYF. CDR3 DNA: TGTGCCAGCAGTGAGCAACCGGGACTAGCGGGAGGTGGAGGCTACGAGCAGTACTTC.